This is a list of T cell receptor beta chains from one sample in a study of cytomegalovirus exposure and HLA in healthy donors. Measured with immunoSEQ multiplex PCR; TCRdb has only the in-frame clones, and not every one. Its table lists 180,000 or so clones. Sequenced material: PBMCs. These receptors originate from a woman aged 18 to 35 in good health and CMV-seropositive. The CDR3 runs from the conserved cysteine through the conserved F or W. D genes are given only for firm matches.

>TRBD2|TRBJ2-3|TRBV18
CASSQRELDTQYF
TGTGCCAGCTCACAGCGGGAGCTAGATACGCAGTATTTT
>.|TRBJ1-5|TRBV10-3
CAISAAGISNQPQHF
TGTGCCATCAGCGCAGCCGGGATTAGCAATCAGCCCCAGCATTTT
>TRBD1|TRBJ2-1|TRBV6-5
CASRTGTEQFF
TGTGCCAGCAGGACAGGGACTGAGCAGTTCTTC
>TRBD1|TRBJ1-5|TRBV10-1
CASSDGTDRTQPQHF
TGCGCCAGCAGCGATGGGACAGATCGAACTCAGCCCCAGCATTTT
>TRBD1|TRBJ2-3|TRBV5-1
CASTLRQGAILDTQYF
TGCGCCAGCACCCTACGACAGGGGGCCATTCTGGATACGCAGTATTTT
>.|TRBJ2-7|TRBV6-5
CASSYSRAGEQYF
TGTGCCAGCAGTTACTCCAGGGCAGGCGAGCAGTACTTC
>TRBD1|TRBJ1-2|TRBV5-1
CASSTRQGNYGYTF
TGCGCCAGCAGCACACGACAGGGGAACTATGGCTACACCTTC
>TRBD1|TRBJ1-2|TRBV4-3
CASSQGQGVGGYTF
TGCGCCAGCAGCCAGGGACAGGGTGTGGGCGGCTACACCTTC
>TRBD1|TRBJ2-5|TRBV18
CASSPPVGQGVETQYF
TGTGCCAGCTCACCCCCCGTCGGACAGGGGGTAGAGACCCAGTACTTC
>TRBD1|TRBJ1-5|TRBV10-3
CAISETGGSNQPQHF
TGTGCCATCAGTGAGACAGGGGGTAGCAATCAGCCCCAGCATTTT
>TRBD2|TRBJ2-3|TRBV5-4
CASSPSGSGADTQYF
TGTGCCAGCAGCCCAAGCGGGAGTGGCGCAGATACGCAGTATTTT
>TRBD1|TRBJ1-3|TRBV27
CASSYRGSGSTIYF
TGTGCCAGCAGTTACAGGGGCTCTGGAAGCACCATATATTTT
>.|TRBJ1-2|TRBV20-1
CSARSRGGYTF
TGCAGTGCTAGGTCCCGGGGGGGCTACACCTTC
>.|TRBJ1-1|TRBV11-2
CASSRTANTEAFF
TGTGCCAGCAGCCGGACAGCGAACACTGAAGCTTTCTTT
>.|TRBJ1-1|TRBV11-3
CASSLDRRSTEAFF
TGTGCCAGCAGCTTAGACAGGAGGAGCACTGAAGCTTTCTTT
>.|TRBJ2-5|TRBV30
CAWSNQGETQYF
TGTGCCTGGAGCAACCAGGGGGAGACCCAGTACTTC
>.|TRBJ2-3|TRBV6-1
CASSESPLGTLTDTQYF
TGTGCCAGCAGTGAGTCCCCCCTAGGTACCCTGACAGATACGCAGTATTTT
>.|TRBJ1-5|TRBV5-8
CASSLQGMNQPQHF
TGTGCCAGCAGCTTGCAGGGTATGAATCAGCCCCAGCATTTT
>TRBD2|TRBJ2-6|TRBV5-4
CASSGSGSTGGANVLTF
TGTGCCAGCAGCGGTAGCGGGAGCACGGGAGGGGCCAACGTCCTGACTTTC
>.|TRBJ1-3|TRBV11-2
CASSLAGTGNTIYF
TGTGCCAGCAGCTTAGCAGGCACTGGAAACACCATATATTTT
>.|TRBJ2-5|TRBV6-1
CASRMTVVGAETQYF
TGTGCCAGCAGGATGACAGTAGTAGGGGCAGAGACCCAGTACTTC